Given below is one T cell receptor (beta chain) in context. Its antigen remains unidentified. The data stem from a study of siplizumab effects on memory and regulatory T cells. Findings and caveats of the study: Under siplizumab, an average around 69% of mappable alloreactive CD4+ clones were Treg-derived, compared with over 25% in controls.

TCRdb's table, derived via immunoSEQ multiplex PCR, lists solely in-frame clones and lacks some. The data hold some 40,000 clones, with more than 70% observed a single time. The source is a human donor in good health. Material for sequencing was naive CD4+ T cells sorted from blood.

CDR3 loop: CASSLVGLFTYEQYF. The CDR3 nucleotides read TGTGCCAGCAGCTTAGTAGGCCTTTTTACCTACGAGCAGTACTTC. The V call is TRBV11-2, the J call TRBJ2-7; D remains unclear. Germline-derived CDR1 and CDR2 are SGHAT and FQNNGV. V shed 1 base and J shed 2 bases, with 12 bases lying between them. The CDR3 runs to 15 residues.